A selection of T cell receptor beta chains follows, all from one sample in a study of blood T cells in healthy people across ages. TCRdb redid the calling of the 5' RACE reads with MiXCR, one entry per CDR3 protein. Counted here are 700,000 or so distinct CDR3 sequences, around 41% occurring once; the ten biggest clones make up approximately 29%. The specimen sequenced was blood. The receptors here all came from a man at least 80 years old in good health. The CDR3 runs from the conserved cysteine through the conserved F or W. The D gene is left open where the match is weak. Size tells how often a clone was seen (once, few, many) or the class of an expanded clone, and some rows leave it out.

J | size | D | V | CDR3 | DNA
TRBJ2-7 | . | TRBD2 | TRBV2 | CASSFPSGAYEQYF | TGTGCCAGCAGCTTTCCCAGCGGGGCCTACGAGCAGTACTTC
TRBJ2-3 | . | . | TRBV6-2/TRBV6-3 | CASLFTDTQYF | TGTGCCAGCCTATTCACAGATACGCAGTATTTT
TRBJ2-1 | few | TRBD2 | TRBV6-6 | CASKVTSGSNEQFF | TGTGCCAGCAAGGTGACTAGCGGGAGCAATGAGCAGTTCTTC
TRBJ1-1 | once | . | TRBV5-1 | CASSFHRLKGGTEAFF | TGCGCCAGCAGCTTTCACCGACTCAAAGGTGGCACTGAAGCTTTCTTT
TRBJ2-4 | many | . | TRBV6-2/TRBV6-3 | CASSRDRNQGMAKNIQYF | TGTGCCAGCAGTAGAGACAGGAACCAGGGCATGGCCAAAAACATTCAGTACTTC
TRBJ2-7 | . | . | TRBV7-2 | CASTIRQGGSSYNEQYF | TGTGCCAGCACCATCCGTCAGGGGGGGAGCTCCTACAATGAGCAGTACTTC
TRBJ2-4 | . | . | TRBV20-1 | CSASVRNWDEQYF | TGCAGTGCTAGTGTGAGGAACTGGGATGAGCAGTACTTC
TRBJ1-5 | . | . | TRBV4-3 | CASSQAEGSNQPQHF | TGCGCCAGCAGCCAAGCTGAGGGAAGCAATCAGCCCCAGCATTTT
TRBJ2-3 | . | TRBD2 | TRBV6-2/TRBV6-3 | CASSYSKLATSTDTQYF | TGTGCCAGCAGTTACTCGAAACTAGCGACTAGCACAGATACGCAGTATTTT
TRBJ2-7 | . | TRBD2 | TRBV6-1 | CASTLAPGPQRGARGSSYEQYF | TGTGCCAGCACCCTTGCACCTGGGCCCCAGCGGGGGGCTAGGGGGAGCTCCTACGAGCAGTACTTC
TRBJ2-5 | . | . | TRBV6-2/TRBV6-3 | CASSYSVAPLGETQYF | TGTGCCAGCAGTTACTCGGTGGCTCCCTTAGGGGAGACCCAGTACTTC
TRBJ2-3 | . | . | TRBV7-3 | CASSPTVSRDTQYF | TGTGCCAGCAGCCCAACAGTGAGCAGAGATACGCAGTATTTT
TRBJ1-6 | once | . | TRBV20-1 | CSASGQGWDSPLHF | TGCAGTGCTAGCGGGCAGGGCTGGGATTCACCCCTCCACTTT
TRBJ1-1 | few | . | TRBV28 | CASSSPQSEAFF | TGTGCCAGCAGTTCTCCACAGAGTGAAGCTTTCTTT
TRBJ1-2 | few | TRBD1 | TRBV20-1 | CSAREGAGRTSGYTF | TGCAGTGCCCGAGAGGGGGCAGGACGAACGAGCGGCTACACCTTC
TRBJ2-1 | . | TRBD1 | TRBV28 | CASSPQGARFNEQFF | TGTGCCAGCAGTCCTCAGGGGGCGCGTTTCAATGAGCAGTTCTTC
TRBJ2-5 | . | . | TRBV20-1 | CSARAREYQETQYF | TGCAGTGCTAGAGCCAGGGAGTACCAAGAGACCCAGTACTTC
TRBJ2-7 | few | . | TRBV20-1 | CSASRGSPSYEQYF | TGCAGTGCTAGTAGGGGCTCCCCCTCCTACGAGCAGTACTTC
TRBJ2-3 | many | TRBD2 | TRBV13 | CASSKVGLAGVTDTQYF | TGTGCCAGCAGCAAAGTGGGGTTAGCGGGAGTCACAGATACGCAGTATTTT
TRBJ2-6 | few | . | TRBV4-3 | CASSQESGRSGANVLTF | TGCGCCAGCAGCCAAGAAAGCGGCCGCTCTGGGGCCAACGTCCTGACTTTC
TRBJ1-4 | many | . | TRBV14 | CASSQAWGGRSTNEKLFF | TGTGCCAGCAGCCAAGCTTGGGGGGGCCGTTCAACTAATGAAAAACTGTTTTTT
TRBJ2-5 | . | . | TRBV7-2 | CASSLNIQETQYF | TGTGCCAGCAGCTTAAATATCCAAGAGACCCAGTACTTC
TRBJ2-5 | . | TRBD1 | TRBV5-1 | CASKTGGSSETQYF | TGCGCCAGCAAGACAGGGGGAAGCTCAGAGACCCAGTACTTC
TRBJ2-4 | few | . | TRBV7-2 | CASSSPIAKNIQYF | TGTGCCAGCAGCTCACCGATAGCCAAAAACATTCAGTACTTC
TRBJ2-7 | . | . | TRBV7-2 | CASSPEIENYEQYF | TGTGCCAGCAGCCCGGAGATAGAGAACTACGAGCAGTACTTC
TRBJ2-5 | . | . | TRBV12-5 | CASGLWGGPRETQYF | TGTGCTAGTGGTTTGTGGGGGGGGCCTCGGGAGACCCAGTACTTC
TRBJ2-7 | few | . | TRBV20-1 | CSALRDVGGEQYF | TGCAGTGCTCTGCGGGACGTCGGCGGCGAGCAGTACTTC
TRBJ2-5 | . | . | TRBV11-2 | CASSLGSRATQYF | TGTGCCAGCAGCTTAGGGTCCCGGGCGACCCAGTACTTC
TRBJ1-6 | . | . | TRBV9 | CASSVTEQNNSPLHF | TGTGCCAGCAGCGTAACTGAACAGAATAATTCACCCCTCCACTTT
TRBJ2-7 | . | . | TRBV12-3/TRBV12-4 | CARGPGHLYEQYF | TGTGCCAGGGGTCCGGGACACCTGTACGAGCAGTACTTC
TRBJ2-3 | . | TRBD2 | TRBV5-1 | CASSLEAGEADTQYF | TGCGCCAGCAGCTTGGAGGCGGGAGAGGCAGATACGCAGTATTTT
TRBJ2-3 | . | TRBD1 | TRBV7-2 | CASRGQVLRDTQYF | TGTGCCAGCAGGGGACAGGTCCTTAGAGATACGCAGTATTTT
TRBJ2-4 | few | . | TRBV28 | CASSKSQRHQYF | TGTGCCAGCAGTAAGTCCCAGCGGCATCAGTACTTC
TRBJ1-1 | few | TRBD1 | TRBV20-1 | CSARDISRQGNTEAFF | TGCAGTGCTAGAGATATTTCGAGACAGGGTAACACTGAAGCTTTCTTT
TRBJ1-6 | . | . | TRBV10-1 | CASSGGHNSPLHF | TGCGCCAGCAGTGGGGGGCATAATTCACCCCTCCACTTT
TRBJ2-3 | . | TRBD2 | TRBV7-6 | CASSLGLAGPLSSTDTQYF | TGTGCCAGCAGCTTAGGGCTAGCGGGGCCTCTGAGTAGCACAGATACGCAGTATTTT
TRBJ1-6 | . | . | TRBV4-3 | CASSHRRGGRRDSPLHF | TGCGCCAGCAGCCACCGTCGCGGAGGGCGCAGGGATTCACCCCTCCACTTT
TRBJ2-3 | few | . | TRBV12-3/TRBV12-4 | CASSLSAAADTQYF | TGTGCCAGCAGTCTCTCCGCGGCGGCAGATACGCAGTATTTT
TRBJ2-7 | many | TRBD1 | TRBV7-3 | CASSSGTGLEQYF | TGTGCCAGCAGCTCCGGGACAGGGCTCGAGCAGTACTTC
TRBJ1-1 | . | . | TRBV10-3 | CAISANGEAFF | TGTGCCATCAGTGCGAATGGTGAAGCTTTCTTT
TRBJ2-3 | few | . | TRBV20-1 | CSAQQVVQPQYF | TGCAGTGCTCAACAAGTCGTGCAGCCGCAGTATTTT
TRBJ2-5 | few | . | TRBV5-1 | CASSLVQGPETQYF | TGCGCCAGCAGCTTGGTTCAGGGGCCAGAGACCCAGTACTTC
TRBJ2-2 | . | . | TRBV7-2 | CASSLGRGIAGDTGELFF | TGTGCCAGCAGCTTAGGTAGAGGGATAGCCGGGGATACCGGGGAGCTGTTTTTT
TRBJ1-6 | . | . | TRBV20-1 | CSAREQGSLAPLHF | TGCAGTGCTAGAGAACAGGGATCTTTGGCACCCCTCCACTTT
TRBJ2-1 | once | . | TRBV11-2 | CASSRTLAGLPPYNEQFF | TGTGCCAGCAGCCGGACCTTGGCGGGTCTGCCTCCCTACAATGAGCAGTTCTTC
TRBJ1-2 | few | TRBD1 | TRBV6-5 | CASSPGDRGNGYTF | TGTGCCAGCAGCCCGGGGGACAGGGGAAATGGCTACACCTTC
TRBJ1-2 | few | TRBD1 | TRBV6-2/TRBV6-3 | CASSSAGQAHGYTF | TGTGCCAGCAGTTCGGCCGGACAGGCCCATGGCTACACCTTC
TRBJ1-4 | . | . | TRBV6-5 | CASSPSGVATNEKLFF | TGTGCCAGCAGCCCCTCGGGGGTGGCCACTAATGAAAAACTGTTTTTT
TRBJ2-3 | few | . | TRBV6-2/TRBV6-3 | CASSYAYPSTDTQYF | TGTGCCAGCAGTTACGCGTACCCTAGCACAGATACGCAGTATTTT
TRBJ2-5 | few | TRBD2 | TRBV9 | CASSDIGGGETQYF | TGTGCCAGCAGCGACATTGGCGGGGGGGAGACCCAGTACTTC
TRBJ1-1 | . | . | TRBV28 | CASSFGGSRTEAFF | TGTGCCAGCAGTTTTGGGGGGAGTAGGACTGAAGCTTTCTTT
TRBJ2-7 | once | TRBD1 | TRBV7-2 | CVSSLALHKEAGTGEYEQYF | TGTGTCAGCAGCTTAGCTTTACATAAAGAAGCCGGGACAGGGGAGTACGAGCAGTACTTC